Sequencing of this TCR delta chain was carried out in a study of gamma-delta T cells after stem cell transplantation. The CDR3 has 17 amino acids. V dropped 0 bases and J dropped 1 base, with 17 bases sitting between them. The germline gives CDR1 GEAIGNYY, CDR2 EKD. TCRdb processed the RT-PCR reads again with the CATT caller. The sample records 1,500 to 2,000 delta-chain clones, about 4.4% being singletons. A note on this clone: Being one base from a much bigger clone, this may be a read error.

Sequenced sample: gamma-delta T cells. The clonotype was recovered from a human donor. It is not recorded whose cells these are; they may come from a transplant donor. The chain is built from TRDV2 and TRDJ1; D is ambiguous. The CDR3 bases are TGTGCCTGTGACACCCTCCTCCCCACTGAGGCCACCGATAAACTCATCTTT. Translating gives CACDTLLPTEATDKLIF.